The rows below give T cell receptor beta chains drawn from one sample of a study of blood T cell repertoires in COVID-19. Libraries were prepared by immunoSEQ multiplex PCR; TCRdb keeps only in-frame clonotypes and omits some of them. The sample carries over 130,000 clones, approximately 88% recorded once. The material sequenced was peripheral blood. All receptors derive from a human donor in a cohort sampled during active COVID-19. Both conserved end residues are part of each CDR3. The order of the fields is CDR3 protein, CDR3 DNA, V gene, J gene, D gene. The D gene is left open where the match is weak.

CASSLVAEGSPLHF	TGCGCCAGCAGCTTGGTAGCCGAAGGCTCACCCCTCCACTTT	TRBV5-1	TRBJ1-6	NA
CASTQGGSNTGELFF	TGTGCCAGCACCCAGGGGGGGAGCAACACCGGGGAGCTGTTTTTT	TRBV3-1/TRBV3-2	TRBJ2-2	NA
CASSQDPGSTGELFF	TGCGCCAGCAGCCAAGATCCAGGGTCCACCGGGGAGCTGTTTTTT	TRBV4-1	TRBJ2-2	NA
CASSLTDTYEQYF	TGTGCCAGCAGTTTAACAGACACCTACGAGCAGTACTTC	TRBV27	TRBJ2-7	NA
CATWTGGTDTQYF	TGTGCCACTTGGACAGGAGGCACAGATACGCAGTATTTT	TRBV6-5	TRBJ2-3	TRBD1
CASSLGLTGVAGELFF	TGTGCCAGCAGCTTAGGACTTACAGGGGTCGCCGGGGAGCTGTTTTTT	TRBV7-9	TRBJ2-2	TRBD1
CASSFGRGGSTEAFF	TGTGCCAGCAGCTTTGGCCGGGGAGGTAGTACTGAAGCTTTCTTT	TRBV5-6	TRBJ1-1	NA
CASSPPGGSYEQYF	TGTGCCAGCAGCCCACCCGGCGGATCCTACGAGCAGTACTTC	TRBV6-6	TRBJ2-7	NA
CASSSPDRGNYEQYF	TGTGCCAGCAGCTCACCCGACAGGGGGAACTACGAGCAGTACTTC	TRBV7-2	TRBJ2-7	TRBD1
CASSVAGGYTGELFF	TGTGCCAGCAGCGTAGCTGGCGGGTACACCGGGGAGCTGTTTTTT	TRBV9	TRBJ2-2	NA
CASSLIGSYNEQFF	TGTGCCAGCAGTCTCATCGGGTCCTACAATGAGCAGTTCTTC	TRBV28	TRBJ2-1	NA
CASSYSGAGEQYF	TGTGCCAGCAGTTACTCAGGGGCAGGCGAGCAGTACTTC	TRBV6-5	TRBJ2-7	NA
CAWSSMRGVPEAFF	TGTGCCTGGAGTTCCATGCGGGGGGTGCCTGAAGCTTTCTTT	TRBV30	TRBJ1-1	NA
CASSLGQGSTEAFF	TGTGCCAGCAGCTTAGGACAGGGATCCACTGAAGCTTTCTTT	TRBV11-2	TRBJ1-1	TRBD1
CASSLPGGNSPLHF	TGCGCCAGCAGCTTACCAGGGGGTAATTCACCCCTCCACTTT	TRBV5-1	TRBJ1-6	TRBD1
CASSPRGGEKLFF	TGCGCCAGCAGCCCTCGAGGGGGTGAAAAACTGTTTTTT	TRBV5-1	TRBJ1-4	NA
CASSLAAGARNQPQHF	TGTGCCAGCAGCTTAGCGGCAGGGGCGCGGAATCAGCCCCAGCATTTT	TRBV7-9	TRBJ1-5	NA
CASSRDRGSYEQYF	TGTGCCAGCAGTCGAGACAGGGGTTCCTACGAGCAGTACTTC	TRBV27	TRBJ2-7	TRBD1